This T cell receptor beta chain derives from a study of regulatory T cells in long-lasting Graves disease. Across the whole study: Over 5 years of antithyroid drugs with positive TSH receptor antibodies was taken to mean persistent Graves' disease. Overall study results and limits: The analysis examined peripheral blood only and excluded thyroid tissue.

CDR3-region Arm-PCR and iRepertoire HTBI primers produced the TCR beta libraries. A single record per CDR3 protein comes from TCRdb applying MiXCR to the multiplex PCR reads. Found here are approximately 470,000 distinct CDR3 sequences, around 20% of them singletons; the top ten hold 6.5% to 10%. The V gene lost 4 bases and the J gene lost 5 bases, with 15 bases spanning the gap. The CDR3 is 13 amino acids. The germline gives CDR1 SQVTM, CDR2 ANQGSEA. To note about this clonotype: Antigen: not known.

The time point is: persistent/refractory GD, antithyroid drugs over 5 years with positive TRAb. Making the TCR library involved RNA that had been extracted from PBMCs. Peripheral blood, at 8.5 to 9 milliliters, went into EDTA tubes. The sequence came from a female donor with Graves disease. V usage is TRBV29-1 and J usage is TRBJ2-7; D not resolved. This material consisted of peripheral blood mononuclear cells (PBMCs), taken when the disease was refractory, from a patient treated with antithyroid drugs. The CDR3 coding sequence is TGCAGCGTTGTTAGTGACATACATAACGAGCAGTACTTC. Protein: CSVVSDIHNEQYF.